This TCR beta chain was captured by sequencing in a study of OX40 agonist ivuxolimab in advanced cancers. Study information: Ivuxolimab is a fully human IgG2 antibody that activates OX40 (CD134). Findings and caveats of the study: At doses 0.1 to 3.0 mg/kg, CD4+ and CD8+ clones expanded.

Details on this clone: Its antigen is unidentified.

Profiling relied on immunoSEQ multiplex PCR, and the TCRdb table lists in-frame clones only, not all of them. This sample has roughly 34,000 clones; about 83% occur once, and the top ten carry 1.8%. CDR1 LNHDA and CDR2 SQIVND come from the germline V gene (reference sequence). V shed 4 bases and J shed 3 bases, with 10 bases lying between them. CDR3 length equals 13 residues. The J gene is TRBJ2-7, the V gene TRBV19, with D perhaps matching TRBD2 (5 bases). This specimen consisted of CD4+ or CD8+ T cells sorted from blood, obtained in a trial of the OX40 agonist ivuxolimab. This TCR came from an adult with an advanced solid tumor such as melanoma, head and neck, liver or kidney cancer. The CDR3 sequence is CASSTGLGYEQYF. CDR3 in DNA: TGTGCCAGTAGTACCGGACTGGGCTACGAGCAGTACTTC.